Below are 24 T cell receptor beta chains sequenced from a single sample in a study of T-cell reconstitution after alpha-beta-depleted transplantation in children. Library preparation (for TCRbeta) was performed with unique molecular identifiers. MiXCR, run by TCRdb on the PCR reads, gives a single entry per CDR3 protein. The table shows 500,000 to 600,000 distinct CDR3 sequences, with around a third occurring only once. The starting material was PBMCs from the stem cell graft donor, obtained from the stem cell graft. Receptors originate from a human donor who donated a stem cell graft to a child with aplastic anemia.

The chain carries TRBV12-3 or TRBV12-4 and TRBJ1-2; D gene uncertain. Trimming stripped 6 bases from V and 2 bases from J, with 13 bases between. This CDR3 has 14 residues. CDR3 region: CASSTMIRNYGYTF. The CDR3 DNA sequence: TGTGCCAGCAGCACCATGATTAGGAACTATGGCTACACCTTC.

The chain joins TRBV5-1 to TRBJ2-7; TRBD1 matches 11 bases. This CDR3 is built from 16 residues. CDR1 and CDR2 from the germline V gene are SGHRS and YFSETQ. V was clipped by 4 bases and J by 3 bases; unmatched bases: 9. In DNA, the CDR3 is TGCGCCAGCAGCGTAAGCTCCGGGACAGGGGGCTACGAGCAGTACTTC. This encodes CASSVSSGTGGYEQYF.

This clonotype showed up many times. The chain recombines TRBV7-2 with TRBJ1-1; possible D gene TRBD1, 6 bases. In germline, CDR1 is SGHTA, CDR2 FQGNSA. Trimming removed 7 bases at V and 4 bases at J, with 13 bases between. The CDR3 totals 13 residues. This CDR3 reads CASNYPGVTEAFF. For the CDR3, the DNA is TGTGCCAGCAACTACCCAGGGGTCACTGAAGCTTTCTTT.

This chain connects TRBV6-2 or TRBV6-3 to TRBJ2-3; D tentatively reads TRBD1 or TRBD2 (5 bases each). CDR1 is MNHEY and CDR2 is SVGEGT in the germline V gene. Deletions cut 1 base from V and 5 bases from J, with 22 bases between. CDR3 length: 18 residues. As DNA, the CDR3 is TGTGCCAGCAGTTACTGGTCGGCTCGGCAGGGAGTCGGAGATACGCAGTATTTT. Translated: CASSYWSARQGVGDTQYF.

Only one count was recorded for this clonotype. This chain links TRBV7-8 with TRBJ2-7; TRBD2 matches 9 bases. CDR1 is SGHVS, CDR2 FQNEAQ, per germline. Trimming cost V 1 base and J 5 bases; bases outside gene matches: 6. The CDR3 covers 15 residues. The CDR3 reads CASSLGRLAGNEQYV. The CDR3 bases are TGTGCCAGCAGCTTAGGTCGGCTAGCGGGAAACGAGCAGTACGTC.

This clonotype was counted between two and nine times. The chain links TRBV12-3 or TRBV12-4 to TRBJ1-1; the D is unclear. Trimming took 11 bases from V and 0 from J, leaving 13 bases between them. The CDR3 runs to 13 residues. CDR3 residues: CALTRLVNTEAFF. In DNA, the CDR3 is TGTGCCCTGACGAGGTTGGTGAACACTGAAGCTTTCTTT.

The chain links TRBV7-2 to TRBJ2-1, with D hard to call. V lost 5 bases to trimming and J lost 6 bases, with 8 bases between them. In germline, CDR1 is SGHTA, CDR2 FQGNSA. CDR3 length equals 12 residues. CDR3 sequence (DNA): TGTGCCAGCAGCCGATCCGTCAATGAGCAGTTCTTC. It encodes CASSRSVNEQFF.

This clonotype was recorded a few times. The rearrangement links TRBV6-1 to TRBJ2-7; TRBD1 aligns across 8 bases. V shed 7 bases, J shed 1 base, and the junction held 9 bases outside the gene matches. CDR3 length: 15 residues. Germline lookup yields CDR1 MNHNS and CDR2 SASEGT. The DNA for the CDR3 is TGTGCCAGCAACTTTCTGCAGGGGGCTTCCTACGAGCAGTACGTC. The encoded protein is CASNFLQGASYEQYV.

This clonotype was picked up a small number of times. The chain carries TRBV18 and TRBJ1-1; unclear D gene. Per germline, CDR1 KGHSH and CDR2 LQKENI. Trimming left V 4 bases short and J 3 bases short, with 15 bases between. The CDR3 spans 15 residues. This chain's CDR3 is CASSLVANGHTEAFF. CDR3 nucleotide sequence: TGTGCCAGCTCACTTGTGGCTAACGGCCACACTGAAGCTTTCTTT.

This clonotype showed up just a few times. The CDR3 spells CASSLMPGLDQPQHF. CDR3 sequence (DNA): TGTGCCAGCTCGCTTATGCCGGGCCTAGATCAGCCCCAGCATTTT. The chain employs TRBV18 and TRBJ1-5; no reliable D call. The V end was cut by 6 bases, the J end by 5 bases, with 17 bases between. The V gene's germline CDR1 is KGHSH and CDR2 LQKENI. The CDR3 totals 15 residues.

CDR3 bases: TGTGCCAGCAAGTCCGGGAATGAGCAGTTCTTC. Translating gives CASKSGNEQFF. This chain connects TRBV11-3 to TRBJ2-1, with D uncertain. The CDR3 totals 11 residues. CDR1 is SGHNT and CDR2 is YENEEA in the germline V gene. Trimming cost V 7 bases and J 7 bases, with 8 bases left between them.

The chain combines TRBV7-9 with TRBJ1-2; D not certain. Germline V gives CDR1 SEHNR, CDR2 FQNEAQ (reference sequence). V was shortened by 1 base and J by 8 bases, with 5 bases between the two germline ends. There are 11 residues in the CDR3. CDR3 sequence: CASSLVRGYTF. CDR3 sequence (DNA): TGTGCCAGCAGCTTAGTCCGGGGCTACACCTTC.

The CDR3 here is CASSLRDKEYNEQFF. In nucleotides, the CDR3 is TGTGCCAGCAGCCTTCGGGACAAGGAGTACAATGAGCAGTTCTTC. V gene TRBV12-3 or TRBV12-4 combines with J gene TRBJ2-1; D might be TRBD1 (6 bases). V lost 6 bases and J lost 4, with 16 bases in between. There are 15 residues in the CDR3.

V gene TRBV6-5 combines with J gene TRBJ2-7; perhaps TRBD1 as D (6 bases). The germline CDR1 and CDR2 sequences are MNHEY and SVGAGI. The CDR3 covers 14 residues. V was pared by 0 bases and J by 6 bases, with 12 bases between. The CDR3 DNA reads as TGTGCCAGCAGTTACTCGGGGGCAGCTTCCGAGCAGTACTTC. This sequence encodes CASSYSGAASEQYF.

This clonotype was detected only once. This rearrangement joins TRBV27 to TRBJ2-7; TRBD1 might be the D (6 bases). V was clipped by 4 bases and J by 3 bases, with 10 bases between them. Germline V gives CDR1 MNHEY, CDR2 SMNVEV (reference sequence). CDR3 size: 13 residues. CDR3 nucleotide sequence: TGTGCCAGCAGTTACACACAGGGCTACGAGCAGTACTTC. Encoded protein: CASSYTQGYEQYF.

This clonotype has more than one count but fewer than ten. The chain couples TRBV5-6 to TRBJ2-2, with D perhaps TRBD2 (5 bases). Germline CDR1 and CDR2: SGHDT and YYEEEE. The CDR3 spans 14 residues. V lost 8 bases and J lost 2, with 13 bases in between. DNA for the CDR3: TGTGCCAGTGCGTTGGGGAGTAACACCGGGGAGCTGTTTTTT. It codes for CASALGSNTGELFF.

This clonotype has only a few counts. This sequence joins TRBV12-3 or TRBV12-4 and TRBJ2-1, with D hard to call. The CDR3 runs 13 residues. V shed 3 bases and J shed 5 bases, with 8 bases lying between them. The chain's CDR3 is CASSFDTHNEQFF. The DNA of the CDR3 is TGTGCCAGCAGTTTCGACACTCACAATGAGCAGTTCTTC.

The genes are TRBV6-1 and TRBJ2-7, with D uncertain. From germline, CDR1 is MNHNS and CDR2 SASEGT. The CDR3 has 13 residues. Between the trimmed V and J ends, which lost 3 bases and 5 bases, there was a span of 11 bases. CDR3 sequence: CASSDLLSNEQYV. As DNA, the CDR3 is TGTGCCAGCAGTGATCTACTATCTAACGAGCAGTACGTC.

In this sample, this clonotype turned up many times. Here the CDR3 DNA reads TGCAGTGCCCGAACAGACCAGGGGTCAGATACGCAGTATTTT. It codes for CSARTDQGSDTQYF. V and J are TRBV20-1 and TRBJ2-3, with D possibly being TRBD1 (6 bases). This CDR3 is 14 amino acids long. Trimming removed 6 bases at V and 4 bases at J, with 17 bases between. The germline V gene has CDR1 DFQATT and CDR2 SNEGSKA (reference sequence).

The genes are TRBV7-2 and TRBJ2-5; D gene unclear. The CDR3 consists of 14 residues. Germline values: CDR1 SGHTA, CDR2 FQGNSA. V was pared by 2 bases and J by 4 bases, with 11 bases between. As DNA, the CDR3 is TGTGCCAGCAGCTTATGGGGTATGGGAGAGACCCAGTACTTC. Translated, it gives CASSLWGMGETQYF.

The CDR3 sequence: CASSQDRGDNQPQHF. In DNA, the CDR3 is TGTGCCAGCAGTCAGGACAGGGGAGACAATCAGCCCCAGCATTTT. V gene TRBV6-1 combines with J gene TRBJ1-5; 9 bases are a match to TRBD1. The ends lost 5 bases at V and 3 bases at J; junction bases unmatched: 5. The germline CDR1 and CDR2 sequences are MNHNS and SASEGT. CDR3 size: 15 residues.

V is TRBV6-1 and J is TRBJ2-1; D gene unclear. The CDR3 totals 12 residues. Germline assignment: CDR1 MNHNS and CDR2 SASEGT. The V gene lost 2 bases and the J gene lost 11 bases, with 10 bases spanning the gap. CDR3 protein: CASSELGAKQFF. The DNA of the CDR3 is TGTGCCAGCAGTGAACTCGGCGCGAAGCAGTTCTTC.

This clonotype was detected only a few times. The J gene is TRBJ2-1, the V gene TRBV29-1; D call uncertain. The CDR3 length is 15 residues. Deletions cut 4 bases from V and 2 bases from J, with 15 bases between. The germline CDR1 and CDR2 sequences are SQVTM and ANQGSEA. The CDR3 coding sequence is TGCAGCGTTGCATTACGATTGGCTACCTACAATGAGCAGTTCTTC. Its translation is CSVALRLATYNEQFF.

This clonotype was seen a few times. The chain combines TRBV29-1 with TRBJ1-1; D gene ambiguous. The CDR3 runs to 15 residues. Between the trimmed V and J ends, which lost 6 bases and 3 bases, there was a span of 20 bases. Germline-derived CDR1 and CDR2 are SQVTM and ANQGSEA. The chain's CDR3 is CSVDRLARGYTEAFF. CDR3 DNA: TGCAGCGTCGATCGATTGGCGCGGGGATACACTGAAGCTTTCTTT.